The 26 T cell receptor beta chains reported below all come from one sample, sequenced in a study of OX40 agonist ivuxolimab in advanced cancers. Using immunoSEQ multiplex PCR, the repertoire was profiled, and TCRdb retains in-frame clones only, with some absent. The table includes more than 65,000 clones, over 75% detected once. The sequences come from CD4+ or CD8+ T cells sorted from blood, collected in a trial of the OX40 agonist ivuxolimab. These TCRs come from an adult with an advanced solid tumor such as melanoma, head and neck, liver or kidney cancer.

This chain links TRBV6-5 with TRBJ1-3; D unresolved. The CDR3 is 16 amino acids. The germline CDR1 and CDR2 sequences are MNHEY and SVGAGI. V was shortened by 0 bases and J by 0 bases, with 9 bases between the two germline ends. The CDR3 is CASSYSGLSSGNTIYF. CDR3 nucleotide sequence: TGTGCCAGCAGTTACTCGGGCCTTAGCTCTGGAAACACCATATATTTT.

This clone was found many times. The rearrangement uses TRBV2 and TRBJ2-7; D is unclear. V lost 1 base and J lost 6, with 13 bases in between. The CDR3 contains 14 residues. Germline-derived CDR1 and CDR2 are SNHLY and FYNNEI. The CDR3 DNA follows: TGTGCCAGCAGTGAAGGACTCTCTACCCTCGAGCAGTACTTC. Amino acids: CASSEGLSTLEQYF. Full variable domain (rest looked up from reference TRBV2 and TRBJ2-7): EPEVTQTPSHQVTQMGQEVILRCVPISNHLYFYWYRQILGQKVEFLVSFYNNEISEKSEIFDDQFSVERPDGSNFTLKIRSTKLEDSAMYFCASSEGLSTLEQYFGPGTRLTVT.

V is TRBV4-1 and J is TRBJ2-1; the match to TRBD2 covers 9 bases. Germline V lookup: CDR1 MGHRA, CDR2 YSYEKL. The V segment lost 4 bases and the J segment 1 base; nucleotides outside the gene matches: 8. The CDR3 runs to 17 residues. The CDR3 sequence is CASSRNPGLASYNEQFF. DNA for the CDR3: TGCGCCAGCAGCCGGAATCCCGGACTAGCGTCCTACAATGAGCAGTTCTTC.

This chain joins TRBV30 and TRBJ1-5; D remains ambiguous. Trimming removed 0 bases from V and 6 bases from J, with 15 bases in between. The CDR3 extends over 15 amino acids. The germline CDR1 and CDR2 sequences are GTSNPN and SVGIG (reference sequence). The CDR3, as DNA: TGTGCCTGGAGTGTAGGCGGGGTGTGGGGTCAGCCCCAGCATTTT. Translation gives CAWSVGGVWGQPQHF.

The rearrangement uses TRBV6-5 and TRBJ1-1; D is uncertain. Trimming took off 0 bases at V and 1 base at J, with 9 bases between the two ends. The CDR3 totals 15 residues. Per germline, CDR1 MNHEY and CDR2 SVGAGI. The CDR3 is CASSYSPGGNTEAFF. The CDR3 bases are TGTGCCAGCAGTTACTCGCCGGGTGGGAACACTGAAGCTTTCTTT.

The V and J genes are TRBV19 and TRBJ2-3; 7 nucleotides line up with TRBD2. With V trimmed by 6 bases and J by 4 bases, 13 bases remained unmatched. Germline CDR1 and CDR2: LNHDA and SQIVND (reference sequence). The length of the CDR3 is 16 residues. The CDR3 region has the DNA TGTGCCAGTAGCCGACTCGGGGTGACTAGCTCAGATACGCAGTATTTT. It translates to CASSRLGVTSSDTQYF.

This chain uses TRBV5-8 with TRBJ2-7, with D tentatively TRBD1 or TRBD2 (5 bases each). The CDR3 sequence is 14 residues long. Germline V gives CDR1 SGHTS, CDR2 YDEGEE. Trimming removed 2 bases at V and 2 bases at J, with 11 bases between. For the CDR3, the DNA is TGTGCCAGCAGCTTAGAGGGGACGGCCTACGAGCAGTACTTC. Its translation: CASSLEGTAYEQYF.

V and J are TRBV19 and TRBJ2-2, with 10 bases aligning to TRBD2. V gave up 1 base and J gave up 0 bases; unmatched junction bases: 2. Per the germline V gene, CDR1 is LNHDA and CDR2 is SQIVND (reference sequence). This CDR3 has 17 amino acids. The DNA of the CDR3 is TGTGCCAGTAGTATAGGTAGCGGGAGGCCGAACACCGGGGAGCTGTTTTTT. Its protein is CASSIGSGRPNTGELFF.

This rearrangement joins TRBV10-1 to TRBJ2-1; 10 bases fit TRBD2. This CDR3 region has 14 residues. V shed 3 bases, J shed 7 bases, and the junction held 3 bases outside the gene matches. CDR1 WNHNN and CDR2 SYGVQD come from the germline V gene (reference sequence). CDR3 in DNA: TGCGCCAGCAGTGAAGGACTAGCGGTAAATGAGCAGTTCTTC. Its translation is CASSEGLAVNEQFF.

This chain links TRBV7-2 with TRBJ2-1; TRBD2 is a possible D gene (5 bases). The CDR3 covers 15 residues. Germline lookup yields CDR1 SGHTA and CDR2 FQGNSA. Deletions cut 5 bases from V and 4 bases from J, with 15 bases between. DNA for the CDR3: TGTGCCAGCAGCCCACCCAGTGCGGGTTACAATGAGCAGTTCTTC. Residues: CASSPPSAGYNEQFF. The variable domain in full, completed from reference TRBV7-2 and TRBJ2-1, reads GAGVSQSPSNKVTEKGKDVELRCDPISGHTALYWYRQSLGQGLEFLIYFQGNSAPDKSGLPSDRFSAERTGGSVSTLTIQRTQQEDSAVYLCASSPPSAGYNEQFFGPGTRLTVL.

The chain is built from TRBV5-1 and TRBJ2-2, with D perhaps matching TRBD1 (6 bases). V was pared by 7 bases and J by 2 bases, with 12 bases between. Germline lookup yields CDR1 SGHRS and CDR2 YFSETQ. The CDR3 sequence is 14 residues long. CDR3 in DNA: TGCGCCAGCTCGACAGGAAGTAACACCGGGGAGCTGTTTTTT. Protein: CASSTGSNTGELFF.

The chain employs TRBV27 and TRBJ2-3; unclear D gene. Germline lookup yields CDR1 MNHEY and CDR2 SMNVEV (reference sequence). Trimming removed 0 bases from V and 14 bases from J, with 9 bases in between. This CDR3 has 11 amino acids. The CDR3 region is CASSLSGFWYF. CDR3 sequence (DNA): TGTGCCAGCAGTTTATCTGGGTTTTGGTATTTT.

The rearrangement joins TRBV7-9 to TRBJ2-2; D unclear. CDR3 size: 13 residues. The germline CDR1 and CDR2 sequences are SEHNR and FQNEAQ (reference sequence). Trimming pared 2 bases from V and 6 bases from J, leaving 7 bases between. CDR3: CASSLNPAGELFF. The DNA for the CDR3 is TGTGCCAGCAGCTTAAACCCGGCCGGGGAGCTGTTTTTT.

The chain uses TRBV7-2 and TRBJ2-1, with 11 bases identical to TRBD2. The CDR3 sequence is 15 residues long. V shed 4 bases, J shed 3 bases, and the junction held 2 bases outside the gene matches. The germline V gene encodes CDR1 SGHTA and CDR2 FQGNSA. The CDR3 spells CASSSTSGNYNEQFF. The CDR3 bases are TGTGCCAGCAGCTCGACTAGCGGGAACTACAATGAGCAGTTCTTC.

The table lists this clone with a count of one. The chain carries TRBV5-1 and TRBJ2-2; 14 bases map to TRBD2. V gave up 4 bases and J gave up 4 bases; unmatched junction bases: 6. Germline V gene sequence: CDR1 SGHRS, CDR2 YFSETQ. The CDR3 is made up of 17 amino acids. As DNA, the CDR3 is TGCGCCAGCAGCCCGGGCGGGACTAGCGGGAGCACCGGGGAGCTGTTTTTT. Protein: CASSPGGTSGSTGELFF.

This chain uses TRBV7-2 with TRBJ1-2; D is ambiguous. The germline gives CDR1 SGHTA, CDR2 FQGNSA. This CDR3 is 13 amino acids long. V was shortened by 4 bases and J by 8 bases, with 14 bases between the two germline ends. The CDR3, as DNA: TGTGCCAGCAGCTGGACCGCTGCCAGCGGCTACACCTTC. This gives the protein CASSWTAASGYTF.

CDR3 in amino acids: CASSLGVGTYNEQFF. CDR3 nucleotide sequence: TGCGCCAGCAGCTTGGGAGTTGGAACCTACAATGAGCAGTTCTTC. The V gene is TRBV5-1, the J gene TRBJ2-1; D is unclear. Per the germline V gene, CDR1 is SGHRS and CDR2 is YFSETQ. V lost 0 bases and J 2 bases, leaving 9 bases between the germline ends. CDR3 length equals 15 residues.

DNA for the CDR3: TGTGCCAGCAGCTTAGTGTACGGGACAGGGATCAATGAGCAGTTCTTC. Residues: CASSLVYGTGINEQFF. The chain combines TRBV7-9 with TRBJ2-1, with TRBD1 identical over 9 bases. This CDR3 has 16 residues. V was pared by 1 base and J by 6 bases, with 7 bases of the junction left unmatched. Germline-derived CDR1 and CDR2 are SEHNR and FQNEAQ (reference sequence).

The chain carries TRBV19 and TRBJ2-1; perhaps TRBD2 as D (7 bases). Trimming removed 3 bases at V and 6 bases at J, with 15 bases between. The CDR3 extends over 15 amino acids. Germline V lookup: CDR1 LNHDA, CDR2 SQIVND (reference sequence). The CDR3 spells CASSIGGGSGNEQFF. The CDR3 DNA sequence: TGTGCCAGTAGTATTGGCGGGGGCAGTGGCAATGAGCAGTTCTTC.

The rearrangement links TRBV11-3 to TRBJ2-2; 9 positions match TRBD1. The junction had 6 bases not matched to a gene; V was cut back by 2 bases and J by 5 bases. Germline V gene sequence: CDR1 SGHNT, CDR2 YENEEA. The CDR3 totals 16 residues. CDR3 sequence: CASSLPRDRETGELFF. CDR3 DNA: TGTGCCAGCAGCTTACCCAGGGACAGGGAGACCGGGGAGCTGTTTTTT. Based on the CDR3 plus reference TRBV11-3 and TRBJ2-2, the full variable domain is EAGVVQSPRYKIIEKKQPVAFWCNPISGHNTLYWYLQNLGQGPELLIRYENEEAVDDSQLPKDRFSAERLKGVDSTLKIQPAELGDSAVYLCASSLPRDRETGELFFGEGSRLTVL.

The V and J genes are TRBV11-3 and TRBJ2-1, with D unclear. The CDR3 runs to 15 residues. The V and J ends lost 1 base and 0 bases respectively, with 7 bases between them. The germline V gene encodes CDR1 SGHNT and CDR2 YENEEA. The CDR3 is CASSLGRGSYNEQFF. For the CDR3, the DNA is TGTGCCAGCAGCTTAGGGCGAGGCTCCTACAATGAGCAGTTCTTC. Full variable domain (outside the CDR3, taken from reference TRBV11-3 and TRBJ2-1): EAGVVQSPRYKIIEKKQPVAFWCNPISGHNTLYWYLQNLGQGPELLIRYENEEAVDDSQLPKDRFSAERLKGVDSTLKIQPAELGDSAVYLCASSLGRGSYNEQFFGPGTRLTVL.

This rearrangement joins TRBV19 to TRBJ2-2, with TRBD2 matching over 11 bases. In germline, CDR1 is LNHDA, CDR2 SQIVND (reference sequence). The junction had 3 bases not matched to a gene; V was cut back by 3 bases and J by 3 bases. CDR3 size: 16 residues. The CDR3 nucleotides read TGTGCCAGTAGTATTGGGACTAGCGGCTACACCGGGGAGCTGTTTTTT. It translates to CASSIGTSGYTGELFF.

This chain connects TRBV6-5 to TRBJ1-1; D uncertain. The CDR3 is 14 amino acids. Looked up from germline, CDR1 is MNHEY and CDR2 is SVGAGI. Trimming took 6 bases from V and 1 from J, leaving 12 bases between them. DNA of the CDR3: TGTGCCAGCAGAAAAATAGGACGGAACACTGAAGCTTTCTTT. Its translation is CASRKIGRNTEAFF.

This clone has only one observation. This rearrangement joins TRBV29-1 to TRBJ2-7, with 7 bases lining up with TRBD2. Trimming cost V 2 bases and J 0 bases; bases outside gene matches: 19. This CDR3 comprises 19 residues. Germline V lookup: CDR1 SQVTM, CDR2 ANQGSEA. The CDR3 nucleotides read TGCAGCGTTGAAATAGCCGCGACTAGCCGGGGGATATACTCCTACGAGCAGTACTTC. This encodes CSVEIAATSRGIYSYEQYF.

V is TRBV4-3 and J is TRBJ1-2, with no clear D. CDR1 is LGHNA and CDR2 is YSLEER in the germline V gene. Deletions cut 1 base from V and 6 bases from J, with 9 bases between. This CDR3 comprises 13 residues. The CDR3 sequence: CASSQGWRDGYTF. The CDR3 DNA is TGCGCCAGCAGCCAAGGGTGGAGGGATGGCTACACCTTC.

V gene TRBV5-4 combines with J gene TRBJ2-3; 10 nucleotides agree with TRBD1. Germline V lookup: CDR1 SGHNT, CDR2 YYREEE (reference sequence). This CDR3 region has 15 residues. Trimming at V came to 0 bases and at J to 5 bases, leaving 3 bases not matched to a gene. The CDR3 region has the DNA TGTGCCAGCAGCTTGGGACAGGGGGCTGAAGATACGCAGTATTTT. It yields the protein CASSLGQGAEDTQYF. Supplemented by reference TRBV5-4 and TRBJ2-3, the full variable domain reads ETGVTQSPTHLIKTRGQQVTLRCSSQSGHNTVSWYQQALGQGPQFIFQYYREEENGRGNFPPRFSGLQFPNYSSELNVNALELDDSALYLCASSLGQGAEDTQYFGPGTRLTVL.